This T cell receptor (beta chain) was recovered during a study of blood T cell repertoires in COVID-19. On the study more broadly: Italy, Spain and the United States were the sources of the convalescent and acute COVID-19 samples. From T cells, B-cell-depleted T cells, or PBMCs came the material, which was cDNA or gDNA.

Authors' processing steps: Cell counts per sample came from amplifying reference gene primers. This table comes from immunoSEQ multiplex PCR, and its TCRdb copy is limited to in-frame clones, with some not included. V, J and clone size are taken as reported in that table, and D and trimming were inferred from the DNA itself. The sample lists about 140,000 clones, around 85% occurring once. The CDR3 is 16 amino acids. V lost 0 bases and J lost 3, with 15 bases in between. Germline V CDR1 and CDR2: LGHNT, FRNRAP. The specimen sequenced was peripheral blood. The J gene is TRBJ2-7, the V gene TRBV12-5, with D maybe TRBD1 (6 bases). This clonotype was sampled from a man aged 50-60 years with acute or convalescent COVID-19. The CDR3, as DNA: TGTGCTAGTGGTTTGGTACAGGGCAGGGGCCACTACGAGCAGTACTTC. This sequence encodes CASGLVQGRGHYEQYF.